This T cell receptor beta chain was identified during a study of breast tumors, draining lymph nodes, adjacent tissues. At least ten counts were recorded for this clonotype. As yet, its antigen is unknown. Axillary draining lymph nodes of breast cancer patients supplied the node samples. Each CDR3 protein gets one entry after TCRdb re-called the multiplex PCR reads with MiXCR. The data hold more than 85,000 distinct CDR3 sequences, with 20% to 25% observed a single time. This CDR3 spans 16 amino acids. Trimming cost V 4 bases and J 3 bases, with 15 bases left between them. In germline, CDR1 is SEHNR, CDR2 FQNEAQ (reference sequence). The study, taken as a whole, reports: Data only fit, rather than demonstrated, lymph node origin of most tumor T cells.

The sample taken for sequencing was axillary lymph node tissue. The TCR originated in a female donor with breast cancer. Some clones in this sample may be carry-over from other donors' samples. This rearrangement joins TRBV7-9 to TRBJ2-2, with D perhaps TRBD2 (6 bases). The CDR3 protein is CASSSPGAGHTGELFF. CDR3 sequence (DNA): TGTGCCAGCAGCTCGCCGGGAGCCGGACACACCGGGGAGCTGTTTTTT.